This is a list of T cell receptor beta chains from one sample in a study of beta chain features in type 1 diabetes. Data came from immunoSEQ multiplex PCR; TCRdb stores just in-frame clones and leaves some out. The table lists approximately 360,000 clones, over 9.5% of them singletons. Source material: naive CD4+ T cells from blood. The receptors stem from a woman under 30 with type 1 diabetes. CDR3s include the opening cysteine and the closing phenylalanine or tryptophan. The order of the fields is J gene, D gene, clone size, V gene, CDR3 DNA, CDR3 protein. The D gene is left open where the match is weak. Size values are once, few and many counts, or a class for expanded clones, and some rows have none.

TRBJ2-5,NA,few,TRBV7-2,TGTGCCAGCAGCTTGGGACGAGGGGGGGGGCTGGAGGAGACCCAGTACTTC,CASSLGRGGGLEETQYF
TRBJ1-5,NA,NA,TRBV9,TGTGCCAGCAGCGTAGGAGAGGCGGAGCCCCAGCATTTT,CASSVGEAEPQHF
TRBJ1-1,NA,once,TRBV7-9,TGTGCCAGCAGTCTTGAAGCTTTCTTT,CASSLEAFF
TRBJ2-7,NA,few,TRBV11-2,TGTGCCAGCAGCCCCCTAGGTCTCGAGCAGTACTTC,CASSPLGLEQYF
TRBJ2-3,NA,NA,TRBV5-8,TGTGCCAGCAGCTTGGAAGGGGCCACAGATACGCAGTATTTT,CASSLEGATDTQYF
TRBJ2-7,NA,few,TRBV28,TGTGCCAGCAGGCGGACAGCGTACGAGCAGTACTTC,CASRRTAYEQYF
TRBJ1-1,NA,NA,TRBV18,TGTGCCAGCCACATGAGTAGGGAGGCTGAAGCTTTCTTT,CASHMSREAEAFF
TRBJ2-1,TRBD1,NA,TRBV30,TGTGCCTGGAGTGTACAGAATCAGGTTCGCAGGGGGCGCGGTAGCTCCTACAATGAGCAGTTCTTC,CAWSVQNQVRRGRGSSYNEQFF
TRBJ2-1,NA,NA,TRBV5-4,TGTGCCAGCTCCGGACTTTACAATGAGCAGTTCTTC,CASSGLYNEQFF
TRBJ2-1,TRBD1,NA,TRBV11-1,TGTGCCAGCAGCGATAAGAACAGGGGCTACAATGAGCAGTTCTTC,CASSDKNRGYNEQFF
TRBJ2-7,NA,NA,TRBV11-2,TGTGCCAGCAGCTTAGAGGGAGGTTTAGGCTACGAGCAGTACTTC,CASSLEGGLGYEQYF
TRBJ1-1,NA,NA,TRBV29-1,TGCAGCGTTGATGTGGCACAAGCTTTCTTT,CSVDVAQAFF
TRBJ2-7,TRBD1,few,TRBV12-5,TGTGCTAGTGGTGTGGGACAGCCCTACGAGCAGTACTTC,CASGVGQPYEQYF
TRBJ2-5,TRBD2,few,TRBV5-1,TGCGCCAGCATGGAGAGCGGGGGGCCGGGGACCCAGTACTTC,CASMESGGPGTQYF
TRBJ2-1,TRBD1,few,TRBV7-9,TGTGCCAGCAGCCGTTCTTTAGGGGGCGCGTCCTACAATGAGCAGTTCTTC,CASSRSLGGASYNEQFF
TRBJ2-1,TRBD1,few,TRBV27,TGTGCCAGCAGTTTTGAGGCCAGGGGGAATGAGCAGTTCTTC,CASSFEARGNEQFF
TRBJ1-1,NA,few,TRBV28,TGTGCCAGCAGTCGAGCCGACTCCCTGGCCACTGAAGCTTTCTTT,CASSRADSLATEAFF
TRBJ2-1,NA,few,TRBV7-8,TGTGCCAGCAGCAGTCGCGGGGTCATCAATGAGCAGTTCTTC,CASSSRGVINEQFF
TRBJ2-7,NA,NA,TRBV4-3,TGCGCCAGCAGCCAAGATTTACTAGAGGGCTCCTACGAGCAGTACTTC,CASSQDLLEGSYEQYF
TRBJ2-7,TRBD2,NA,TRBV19,TGTGCCAGTAGTATCCAACCTAGCGGGGGGGCCTACGAGCAGTACTTC,CASSIQPSGGAYEQYF
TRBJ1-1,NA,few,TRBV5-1,TGCGCCAGCAGCACGGACAAATGGCCCACTGAAGCTTTCTTT,CASSTDKWPTEAFF
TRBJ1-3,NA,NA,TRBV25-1,TGTGCCAGCACGGGGAGCTCTGGAAACACCATATATTTT,CASTGSSGNTIYF
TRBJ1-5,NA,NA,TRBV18,TGTGCCAGCTCACCACAGGAGAATCAGCCCCAGCATTTT,CASSPQENQPQHF
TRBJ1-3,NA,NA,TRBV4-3,TGCGCCAGCAGCCAAACCCTGACAGCACAAAACACCATATATTTT,CASSQTLTAQNTIYF
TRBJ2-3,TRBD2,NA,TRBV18,TGTGCCAGCTCACCTGGGCTAGCGGGGACCCTCACAGATACGCAGTATTTT,CASSPGLAGTLTDTQYF
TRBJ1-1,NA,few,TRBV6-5,TGTGCCAGCAGTTACGCGATGAACACTGAAGCTTTCTTT,CASSYAMNTEAFF
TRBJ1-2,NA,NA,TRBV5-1,TGCGCCAGCAGCTCAGGGTCTGGTGGCTACACCTTC,CASSSGSGGYTF
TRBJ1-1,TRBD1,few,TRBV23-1,TGCGCCAGCAGTCGAACGCACAGGGGCTCTGAAGCTTTCTTT,CASSRTHRGSEAFF